This T cell receptor beta chain was observed in a study of T cells in Graves' hyperthyroidism and ophthalmopathy. Germline CDR1 LNHNV, CDR2 YYDKDF (reference sequence). V was shortened by 1 base and J by 2 bases, with 5 bases between the two germline ends. This CDR3 is 13 amino acids long. The source material, RNA transcripts, was used to amplify TCR beta CDR3 regions. With the HTBI primer set, the TCR CDR3 went through a first round of RT-PCR. TCRdb used MiXCR to reprocess the multiplex PCR reads, holding one entry per CDR3 protein. The table records some 560,000 distinct CDR3 sequences, about 15% of them present only once.

The chain employs TRBV15 and TRBJ2-5, with D hard to call. Sequencing input: blood. The TCR comes from a woman between 40 and 55 years old with Graves' hyperthyroidism. CDR3 DNA sequence: TGTGCCACCAGCAGAGGTCGACAAGAGACCCAGTACTTC. Protein product: CATSRGRQETQYF. Complete variable domain (other parts from reference TRBV15 and TRBJ2-5): DAMVIQNPRYQVTQFGKPVTLSCSQTLNHNVMYWYQQKSSQAPKLLFHYYDKDFNNEADTPDNFQSRRPNTSFCFLDIRSPGLGDTAMYLCATSRGRQETQYFGPGTRLLVL.